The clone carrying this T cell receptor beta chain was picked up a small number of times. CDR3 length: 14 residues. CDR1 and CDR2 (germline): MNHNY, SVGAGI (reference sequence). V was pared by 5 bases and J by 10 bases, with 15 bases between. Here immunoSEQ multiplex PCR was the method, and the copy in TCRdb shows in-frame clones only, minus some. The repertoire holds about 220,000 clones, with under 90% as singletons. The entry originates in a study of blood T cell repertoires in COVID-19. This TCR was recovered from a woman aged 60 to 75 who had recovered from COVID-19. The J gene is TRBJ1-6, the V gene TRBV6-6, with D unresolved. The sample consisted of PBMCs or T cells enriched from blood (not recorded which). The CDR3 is CASSTRTEGSPLHF. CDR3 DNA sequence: TGTGCCAGCAGTACCCGGACCGAGGGCTCACCCCTCCACTTT.